These 2 T cell receptor beta chains share one sample of origin, sequenced in a study of T cells after yellow fever vaccination. TCRdb ran MiXCR on the 5' RACE reads and lists one entry per CDR3 protein. The sample shows 300,000 to 450,000 distinct CDR3 sequences, 8% to 9.5% of them seen only once. The sample was PBMCs, taken roughly 45 days after the first yellow fever vaccination. Receptors originate from a man younger than 35 who received the YFV17D yellow fever vaccine.

The chain joins TRBV10-3 to TRBJ2-3; D not resolved. The CDR3 consists of 14 residues. The germline V and J ends were trimmed by 0 bases and 4 bases, with 8 bases remaining between them. From germline, CDR1 is ENHRY and CDR2 SYGVKD. CDR3 sequence reads: CAISESPDPDTQYF. The CDR3 nucleotides are TGTGCCATCAGTGAGTCCCCAGATCCAGATACGCAGTATTTT.

The chain has TRBV5-1 and TRBJ2-2; D is uncertain. The V end lost 0 bases, the J end lost 0 bases, and 9 bases lay between the germline ends. The CDR3 covers 16 residues. Germline V lookup: CDR1 SGHRS, CDR2 YFSETQ. The CDR3 spells CASSLASYSNTGELFF. The DNA of the CDR3 is TGCGCCAGCAGCTTGGCCAGTTATTCGAACACCGGGGAGCTGTTTTTT.